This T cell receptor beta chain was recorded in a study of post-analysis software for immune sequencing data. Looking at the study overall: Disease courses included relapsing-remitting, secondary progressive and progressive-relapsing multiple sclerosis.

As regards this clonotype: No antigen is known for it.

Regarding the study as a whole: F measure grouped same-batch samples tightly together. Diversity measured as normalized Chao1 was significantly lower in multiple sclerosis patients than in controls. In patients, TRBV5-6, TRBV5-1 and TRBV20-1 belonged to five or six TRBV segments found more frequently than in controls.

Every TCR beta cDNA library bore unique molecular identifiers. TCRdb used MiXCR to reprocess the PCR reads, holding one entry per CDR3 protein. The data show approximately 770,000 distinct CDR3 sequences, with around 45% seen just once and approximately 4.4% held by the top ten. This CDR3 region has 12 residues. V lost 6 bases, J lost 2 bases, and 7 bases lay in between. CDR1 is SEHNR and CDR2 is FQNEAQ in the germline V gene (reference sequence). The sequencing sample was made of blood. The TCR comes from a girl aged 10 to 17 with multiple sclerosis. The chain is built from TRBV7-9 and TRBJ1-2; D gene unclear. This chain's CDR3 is CASRSPNYGYTF. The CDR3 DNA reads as TGTGCCAGCAGGTCTCCCAACTATGGCTACACCTTC.